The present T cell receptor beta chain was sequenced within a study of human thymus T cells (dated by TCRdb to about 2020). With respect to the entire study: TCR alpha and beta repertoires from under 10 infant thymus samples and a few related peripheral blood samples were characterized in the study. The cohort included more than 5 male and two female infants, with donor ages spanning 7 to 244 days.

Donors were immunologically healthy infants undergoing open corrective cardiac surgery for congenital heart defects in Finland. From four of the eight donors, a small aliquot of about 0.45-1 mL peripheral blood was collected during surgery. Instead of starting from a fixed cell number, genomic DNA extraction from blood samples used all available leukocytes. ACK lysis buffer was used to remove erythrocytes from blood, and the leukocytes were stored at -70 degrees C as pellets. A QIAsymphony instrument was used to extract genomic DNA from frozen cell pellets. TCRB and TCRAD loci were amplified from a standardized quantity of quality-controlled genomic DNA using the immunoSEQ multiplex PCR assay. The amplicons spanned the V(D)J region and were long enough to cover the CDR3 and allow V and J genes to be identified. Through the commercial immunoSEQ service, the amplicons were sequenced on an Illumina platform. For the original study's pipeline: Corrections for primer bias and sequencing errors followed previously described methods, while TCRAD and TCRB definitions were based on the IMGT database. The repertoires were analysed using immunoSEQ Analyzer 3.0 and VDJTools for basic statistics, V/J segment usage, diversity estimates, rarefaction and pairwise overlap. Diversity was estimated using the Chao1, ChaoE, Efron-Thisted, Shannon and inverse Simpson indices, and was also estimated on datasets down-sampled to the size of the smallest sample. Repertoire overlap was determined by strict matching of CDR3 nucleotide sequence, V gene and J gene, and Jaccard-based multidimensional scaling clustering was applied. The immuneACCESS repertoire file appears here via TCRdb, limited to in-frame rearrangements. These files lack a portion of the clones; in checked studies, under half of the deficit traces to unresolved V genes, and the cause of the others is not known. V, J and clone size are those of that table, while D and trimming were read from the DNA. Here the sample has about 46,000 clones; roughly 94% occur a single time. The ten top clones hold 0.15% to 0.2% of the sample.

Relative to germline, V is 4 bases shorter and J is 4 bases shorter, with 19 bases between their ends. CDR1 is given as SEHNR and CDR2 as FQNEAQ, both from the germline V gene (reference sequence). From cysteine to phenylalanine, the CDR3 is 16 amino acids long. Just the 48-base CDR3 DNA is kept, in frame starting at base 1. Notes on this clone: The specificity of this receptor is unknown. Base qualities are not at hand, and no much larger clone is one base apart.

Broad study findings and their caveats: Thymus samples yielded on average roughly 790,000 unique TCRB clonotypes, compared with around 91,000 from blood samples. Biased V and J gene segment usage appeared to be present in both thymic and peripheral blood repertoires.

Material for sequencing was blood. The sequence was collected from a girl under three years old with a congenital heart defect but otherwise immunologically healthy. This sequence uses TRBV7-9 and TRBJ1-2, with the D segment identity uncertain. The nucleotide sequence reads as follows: TGTGCCAGCAGCTCCACACCCGACGGCCGGTCCTATGGCTACACCTTC. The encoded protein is CASSSTPDGRSYGYTF.